The T cell receptor (beta chain) under discussion was sequenced for a study of cytomegalovirus exposure and HLA in healthy donors. Study-level results: TCR beta chain V- and J-gene trimming was linked, in a later analysis, to a missense variant in DCLRE1C.

13 Jbeta primers and 60 Vbeta primers were used for the PCR. TCRdb's table, derived via immunoSEQ multiplex PCR, lists solely in-frame clones and lacks some. The data show some 140,000 clones, roughly 77% seen once. With 3 bases removed from V and 6 bases from J, the gap between germline ends came to 9 bases. Germline loops: CDR1 MDHEN, CDR2 SYDVKM. The CDR3 loop spans 12 amino acids. For this clone: No antigen is known for it.

This TCR derives from a female donor in good health and CMV-seronegative. The rearrangement joins TRBV28 to TRBJ2-7, with D unclear. What was sequenced was PBMCs. The CDR3 is CASSFDRSEQYF. The CDR3 nucleotides read TGTGCCAGCAGTTTCGACCGGAGCGAGCAGTACTTC.